This T cell receptor (beta chain) was identified during a study of shared clonotypes between healthy human individuals. Study results and caveats: For sorted subsets, rarefaction showed incomplete sequencing despite large depth. Across subsets, estimated richness was generally greater for naive than for memory populations.

Of note for this clone: Its antigen is undetermined.

CDR1 WSHSY and CDR2 SAAADI come from the germline V gene. V was trimmed by 5 bases and J by 2 bases, leaving 7 bases between them. The CDR3 spans 12 residues. Naive CD8 cells lacked CD45RO, underwent positive selection for CCR7 and left out terminally differentiated effector memory CD45RA+ cells. TCRdb keeps only in-frame clones here, not all; method: immunoSEQ multiplex PCR. The repertoire includes some 1,900,000 clones, approximately 95% of them detected once, and 0.95% to 1.5% sits in the top ten. The origin of this receptor is a man aged 18 to 35 in good health. Material for sequencing was naive CD8+ T cells sorted from blood. The J gene is TRBJ2-7, the V gene TRBV10-2, with D unclear. The CDR3, as DNA: TGCGCCAGCAGTTCCACCGCCTACGAGCAGTACTTC. It translates to CASSSTAYEQYF.